The T cell receptor (beta chain) described here comes from a study of blood T cell repertoires in COVID-19. Whole-study context: Samples representing acute and convalescent COVID-19 were sourced from the United States, Italy and Spain. In each case, the material was cDNA or gDNA derived from T cells, B-cell-depleted T cells, or PBMCs.

This CDR3 region has 14 residues. CDR1 and CDR2 from the germline V gene are SGHDT and YYEEEE. The germline V and J ends were trimmed by 2 bases and 1 base, with 9 bases remaining between them. Study processing details: Reference gene primer amplification gave estimated nucleated cell counts. Libraries were prepared by immunoSEQ multiplex PCR; TCRdb keeps only in-frame clonotypes and omits some of them. V, J and clone size reflect that table, while D and trimming were determined from the DNA. The sample includes fewer than 250,000 clones, 83% of them seen just once. The material sequenced was peripheral blood. The rearrangement links TRBV5-6 to TRBJ2-5; D gene unclear. This TCR was recovered from a woman aged 35 to 49 with active or convalescent COVID-19. The CDR3 DNA sequence: TGTGCCAGCAGCTTTGTGAGTAGCCAAGAGACCCAGTACTTC. Translating gives CASSFVSSQETQYF.